Listed below are T cell receptor beta chains from one sample, sequenced in a study of cytomegalovirus exposure and HLA in healthy donors. The method was immunoSEQ multiplex PCR; TCRdb's version includes in-frame clones alone and lacks a portion of them. The sample has fewer than 150,000 clones; over 65% are singletons. The sample comprised PBMCs. Receptors were obtained from a woman aged 18 to 35 in good health and CMV-seronegative. Both conserved end residues are part of each CDR3. A D gene is named only where the DNA matches it firmly. The size entry is marked missing in some rows and otherwise reads once, few, many or a size class.

J gene,clone size,D gene,V gene,CDR3 protein,CDR3 DNA
TRBJ1-2,-,TRBD1,TRBV2,CASSGTVPGYTF,TGTGCCAGCAGCGGGACAGTTCCTGGCTACACCTTC
TRBJ1-2,once,TRBD1,TRBV7-8,CACEDRLNFYGYTF,TGTGCCTGCGAGGACAGGCTTAACTTCTATGGCTACACCTTC
TRBJ2-7,-,-,TRBV11-2,CASSLDRTVSYEQYF,TGTGCCAGCAGCTTAGATCGGACAGTGTCCTACGAGCAGTACTTC
TRBJ2-7,-,TRBD1,TRBV2,CASRAGDSAYEQYF,TGTGCCAGCAGAGCCGGGGACAGCGCCTACGAGCAGTACTTC
TRBJ1-1,-,-,TRBV7-8,CATQRDTEAFF,TGTGCCACCCAGCGGGACACTGAAGCTTTCTTT
TRBJ1-2,-,TRBD1,TRBV14,CASSPDRGYGYTF,TGTGCCAGCAGCCCCGACAGGGGCTATGGCTACACCTTC
TRBJ2-5,-,TRBD2,TRBV6-1,CASSEELAVQETQYF,TGTGCCAGCAGTGAGGAACTAGCGGTCCAAGAGACCCAGTACTTC
TRBJ2-5,-,TRBD2,TRBV7-2,CASSLGLAGGRETQYF,TGTGCCAGCAGCTTAGGCCTAGCGGGGGGGCGAGAGACCCAGTACTTC
TRBJ1-1,-,-,TRBV19,CASTPFLRERNTEAFF,TGTGCCAGTACCCCATTTCTCCGGGAAAGGAACACTGAAGCTTTCTTT
TRBJ1-2,few,-,TRBV5-4,CASSDLEREDGYTF,TGTGCCAGCAGCGACTTAGAGAGGGAGGACGGCTACACCTTC